The TCR beta chain under discussion was sequenced for a study of breast tumors, draining lymph nodes, adjacent tissues. Notes on the study in general: Tumor TCR diversity was below lymph nodes but above nontumor tissue. Tumor T cell lymph node origin was a supported hypothesis, not proven. Data fit most tumor T cells coming from lymph node, expanding in tumor.

CDR3 length: 14 amino acids. V was pared by 1 base and J by 5 bases, with 12 bases between. Germline lookup yields CDR1 SGHRS and CDR2 YFSETQ. This clonotype was observed many times. Its target is not known. TCRdb re-analysed the multiplex PCR reads in MiXCR, keeping a single row per CDR3 protein. The repertoire includes roughly 100,000 distinct CDR3 sequences, less than 40% of them detected once, and around 6% sits in the top ten. Samples came from axillary lymph nodes draining the breast cancer. The chain recombines TRBV5-1 with TRBJ2-5, with unresolved D. Sequences were obtained from axillary lymph node tissue. The sequence was obtained from a female donor with breast cancer. Some clones in this sample may be carry-over from other donors' samples. Here the CDR3 DNA reads TGCGCCAGCAGCTTGTTGTCTAGGACCGAGACCCAGTACTTC. It specifies CASSLLSRTETQYF.